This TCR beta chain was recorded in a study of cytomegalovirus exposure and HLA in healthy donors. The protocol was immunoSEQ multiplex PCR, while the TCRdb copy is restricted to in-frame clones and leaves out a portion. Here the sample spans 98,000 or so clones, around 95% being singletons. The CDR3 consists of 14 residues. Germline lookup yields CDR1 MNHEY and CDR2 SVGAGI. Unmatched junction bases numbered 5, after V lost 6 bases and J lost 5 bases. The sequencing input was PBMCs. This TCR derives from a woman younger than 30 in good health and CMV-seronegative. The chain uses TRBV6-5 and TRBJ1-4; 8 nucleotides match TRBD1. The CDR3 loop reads CASRGGQVNEKLFF. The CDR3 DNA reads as TGTGCCAGCAGAGGGGGACAGGTGAATGAAAAACTGTTTTTT.